This TCR beta chain was found in a study of OX40 agonist ivuxolimab in advanced cancers. This clone came up once. Profiling relied on immunoSEQ multiplex PCR, and the TCRdb table lists in-frame clones only, not all of them. Of roughly 73,000 clones listed, just over 85% were seen once; the top ten hold 2.5% to 3%. The TCR was taken from an adult with an advanced solid tumor such as melanoma, head and neck, liver or kidney cancer. The sequences come from CD4+ or CD8+ T cells sorted from blood, collected in a trial of the OX40 agonist ivuxolimab.

The CDR3 coding sequence is TGTGCCTGGAGTGTCGGACTAGCGGTACAAGAGACCCAGTACTTC. It specifies CAWSVGLAVQETQYF. The J gene is TRBJ2-5, the V gene TRBV30; TRBD2 agrees at 10 bases. The CDR3 covers 15 residues. Germline V gene sequence: CDR1 GTSNPN, CDR2 SVGIG (reference sequence). J gave up 2 bases and V 0 bases, and 3 bases lay outside the gene matches.